Given below is one TCR beta chain in context. This specimen belongs to a study of blood T cell repertoires in COVID-19. The data were produced by immunoSEQ multiplex PCR, yet TCRdb's version contains in-frame clones alone and is incomplete. The repertoire includes roughly 300,000 clones, 65% to 90% of them detected once, and under 11% sits in the top ten. This CDR3 is 15 amino acids long. CDR1 is MDHEN, CDR2 SYDVKM, per germline. V was clipped by 6 bases and J by 0 bases; unmatched bases: 5. This sequence originates from a woman aged 18-35 years who had recovered from COVID-19. The material sequenced was PBMCs or T cells enriched from blood (not recorded which). The J gene is TRBJ2-3, the V gene TRBV28, with 8 nucleotides matching TRBD1. In nucleotides, the CDR3 is TGTGCCAGCAGGACCACAGGGGGGAGCACAGATACGCAGTATTTT. It is translated as CASRTTGGSTDTQYF.